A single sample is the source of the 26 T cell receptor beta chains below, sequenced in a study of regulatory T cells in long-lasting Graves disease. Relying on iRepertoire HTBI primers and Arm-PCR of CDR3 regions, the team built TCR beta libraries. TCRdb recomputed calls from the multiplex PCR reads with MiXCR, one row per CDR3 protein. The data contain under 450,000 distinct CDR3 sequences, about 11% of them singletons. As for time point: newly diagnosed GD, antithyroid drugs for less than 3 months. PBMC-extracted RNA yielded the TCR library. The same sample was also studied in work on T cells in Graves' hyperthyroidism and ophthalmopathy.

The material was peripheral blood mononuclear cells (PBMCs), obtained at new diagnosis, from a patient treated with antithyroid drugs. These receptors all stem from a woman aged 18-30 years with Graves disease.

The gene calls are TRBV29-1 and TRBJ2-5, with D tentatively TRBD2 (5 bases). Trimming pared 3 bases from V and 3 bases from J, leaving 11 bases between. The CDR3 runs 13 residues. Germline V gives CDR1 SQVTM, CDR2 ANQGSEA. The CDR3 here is CSVEGRQEETQYF. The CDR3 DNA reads TGCAGCGTTGAGGGGAGACAAGAAGAGACCCAGTACTTC.

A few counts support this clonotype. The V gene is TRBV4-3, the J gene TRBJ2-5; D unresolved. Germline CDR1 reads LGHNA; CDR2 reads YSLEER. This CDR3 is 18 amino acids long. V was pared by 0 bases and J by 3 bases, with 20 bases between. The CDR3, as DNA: TGCGCCAGCAGCCAAGATTGGGCAGGCGGCCCGGCAAAAGAGACCCAGTACTTC. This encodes CASSQDWAGGPAKETQYF.

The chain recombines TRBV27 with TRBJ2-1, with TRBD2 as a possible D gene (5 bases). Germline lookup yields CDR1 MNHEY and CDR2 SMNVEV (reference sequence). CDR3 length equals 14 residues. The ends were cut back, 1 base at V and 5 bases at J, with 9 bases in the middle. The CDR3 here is CASSLFTGNNEQFF. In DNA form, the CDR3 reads TGTGCCAGCAGTTTATTCACCGGGAACAATGAGCAGTTCTTC.

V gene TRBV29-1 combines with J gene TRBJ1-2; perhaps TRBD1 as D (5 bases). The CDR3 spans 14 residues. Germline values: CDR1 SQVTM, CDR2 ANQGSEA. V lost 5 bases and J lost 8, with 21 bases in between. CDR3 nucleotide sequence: TGCAGCGTTCCACTGGGGGGGAGAGGATTCGGCTACACCTTC. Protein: CSVPLGGRGFGYTF.

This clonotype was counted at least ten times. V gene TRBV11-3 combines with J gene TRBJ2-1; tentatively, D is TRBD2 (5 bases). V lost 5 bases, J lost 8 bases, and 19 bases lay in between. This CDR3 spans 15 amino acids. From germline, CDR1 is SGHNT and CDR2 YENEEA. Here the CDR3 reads CASSKWLGKGDEQFF. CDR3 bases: TGTGCCAGCAGCAAATGGTTAGGGAAGGGAGATGAGCAGTTCTTC. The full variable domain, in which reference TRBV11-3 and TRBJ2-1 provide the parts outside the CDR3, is EAGVVQSPRYKIIEKKQPVAFWCNPISGHNTLYWYLQNLGQGPELLIRYENEEAVDDSQLPKDRFSAERLKGVDSTLKIQPAELGDSAVYLCASSKWLGKGDEQFFGPGTRLTVL.

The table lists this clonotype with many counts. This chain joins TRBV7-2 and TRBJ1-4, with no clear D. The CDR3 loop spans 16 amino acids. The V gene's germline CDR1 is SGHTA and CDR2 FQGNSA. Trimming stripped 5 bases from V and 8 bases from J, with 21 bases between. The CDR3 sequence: CASSPAFGSANEKLFF. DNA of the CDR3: TGTGCCAGCAGCCCCGCTTTCGGGTCAGCAAACGAAAAACTGTTTTTT.

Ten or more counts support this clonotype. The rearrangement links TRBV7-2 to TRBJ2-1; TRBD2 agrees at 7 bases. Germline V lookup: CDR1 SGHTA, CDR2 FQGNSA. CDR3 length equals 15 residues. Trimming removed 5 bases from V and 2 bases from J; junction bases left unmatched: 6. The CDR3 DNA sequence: TGTGCCAGCAGCCCAGTAGCGGGTACCTACAATGAGCAGTTCTTC. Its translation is CASSPVAGTYNEQFF.

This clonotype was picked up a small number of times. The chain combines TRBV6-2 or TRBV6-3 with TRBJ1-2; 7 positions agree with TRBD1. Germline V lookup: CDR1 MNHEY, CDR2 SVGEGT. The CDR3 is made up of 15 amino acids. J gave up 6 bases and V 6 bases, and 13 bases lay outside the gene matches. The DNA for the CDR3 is TGTGCCAGCAGCCACCTTGGACAGGAATGGCATGGCTACACCTTC. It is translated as CASSHLGQEWHGYTF.

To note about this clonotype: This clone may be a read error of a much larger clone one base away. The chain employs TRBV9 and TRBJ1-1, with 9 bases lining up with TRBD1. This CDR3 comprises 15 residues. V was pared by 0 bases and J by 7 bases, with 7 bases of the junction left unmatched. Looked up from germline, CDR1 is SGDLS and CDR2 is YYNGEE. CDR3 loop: CASSVEGTGLVEAFF. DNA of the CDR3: TGTGCCAGCAGCGTAGAAGGGACAGGGCTCGTTGAAGCTTTCTTT.

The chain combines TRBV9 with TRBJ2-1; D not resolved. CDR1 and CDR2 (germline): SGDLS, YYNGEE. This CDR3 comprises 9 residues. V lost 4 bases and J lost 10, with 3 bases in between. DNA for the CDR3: TGTGCCAGCAGCCCAGAGCAGTTCTTC. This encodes CASSPEQFF.

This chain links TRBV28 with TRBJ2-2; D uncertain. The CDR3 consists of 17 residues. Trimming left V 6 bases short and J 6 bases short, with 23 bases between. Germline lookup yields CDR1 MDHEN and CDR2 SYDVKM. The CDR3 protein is CASRNGLRLGRSGELFF. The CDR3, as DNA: TGTGCCAGCAGGAACGGCCTTCGGCTCGGGCGCTCCGGGGAGCTGTTTTTT. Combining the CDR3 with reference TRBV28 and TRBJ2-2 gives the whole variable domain DVKVTQSSRYLVKRTGEKVFLECVQDMDHENMFWYRQDPGLGLRLIYFSYDVKMKEKGDIPEGYSVSREKKERFSLILESASTNQTSMYLCASRNGLRLGRSGELFFGEGSRLTVL.

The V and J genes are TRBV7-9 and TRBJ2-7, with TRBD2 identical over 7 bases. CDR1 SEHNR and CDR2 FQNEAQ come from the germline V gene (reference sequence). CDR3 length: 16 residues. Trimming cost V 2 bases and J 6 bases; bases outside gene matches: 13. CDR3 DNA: TGTGCCAGCAGCTTACTGCGGGAGAGTGCTACTGGCGAGCAGTACTTC. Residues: CASSLLRESATGEQYF. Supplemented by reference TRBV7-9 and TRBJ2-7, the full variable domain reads DTGVSQNPRHKITKRGQNVTFRCDPISEHNRLYWYRQTLGQGPEFLTYFQNEAQLEKSRLLSDRFSAERPKGSFSTLEIQRTEQGDSAMYLCASSLLRESATGEQYFGPGTRLTVT.

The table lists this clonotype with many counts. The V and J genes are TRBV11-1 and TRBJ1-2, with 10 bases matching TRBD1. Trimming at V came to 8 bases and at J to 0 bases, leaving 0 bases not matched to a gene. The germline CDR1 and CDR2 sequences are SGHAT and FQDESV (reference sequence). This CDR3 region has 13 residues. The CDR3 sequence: CASGTGANYGYTF. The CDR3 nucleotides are TGTGCCAGCGGGACAGGGGCTAACTATGGCTACACCTTC.

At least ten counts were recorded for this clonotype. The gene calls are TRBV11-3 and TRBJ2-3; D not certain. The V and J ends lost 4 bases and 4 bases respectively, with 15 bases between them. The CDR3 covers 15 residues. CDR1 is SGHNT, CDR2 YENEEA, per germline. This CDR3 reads CASSSRSLDPDTQYF. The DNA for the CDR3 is TGTGCCAGCAGCTCCCGATCATTAGATCCAGATACGCAGTATTTT.

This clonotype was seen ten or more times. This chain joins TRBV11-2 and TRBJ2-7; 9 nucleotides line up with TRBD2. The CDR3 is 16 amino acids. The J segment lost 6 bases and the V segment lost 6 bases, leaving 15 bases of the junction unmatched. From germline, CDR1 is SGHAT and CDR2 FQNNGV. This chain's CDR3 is CASRGAGTSSSTEQYF. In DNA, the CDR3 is TGTGCCAGCAGAGGAGCCGGGACTAGCTCCTCTACCGAGCAGTACTTC.

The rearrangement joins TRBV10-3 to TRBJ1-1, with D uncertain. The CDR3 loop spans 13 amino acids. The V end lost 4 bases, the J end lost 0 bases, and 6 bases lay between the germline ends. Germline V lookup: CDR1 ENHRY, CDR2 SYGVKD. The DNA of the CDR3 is TGTGCCATCAGTGGACCTATGAACACTGAAGCTTTCTTT. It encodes CAISGPMNTEAFF.

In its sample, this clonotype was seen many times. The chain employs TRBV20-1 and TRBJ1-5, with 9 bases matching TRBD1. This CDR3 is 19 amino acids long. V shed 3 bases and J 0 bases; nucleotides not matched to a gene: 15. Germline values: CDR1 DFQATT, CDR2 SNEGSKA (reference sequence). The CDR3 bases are TGCAGTGCTAGGGACACCTCGACAGGGGGGGGCTATAGCAATCAGCCCCAGCATTTT. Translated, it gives CSARDTSTGGGYSNQPQHF.

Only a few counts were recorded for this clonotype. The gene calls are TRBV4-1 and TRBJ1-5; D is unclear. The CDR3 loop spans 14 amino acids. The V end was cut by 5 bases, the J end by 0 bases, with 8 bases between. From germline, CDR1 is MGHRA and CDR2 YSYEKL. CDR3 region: CASSLTFSNQPQHF. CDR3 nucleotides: TGCGCCAGCAGCTTGACCTTTAGCAATCAGCCCCAGCATTTT.

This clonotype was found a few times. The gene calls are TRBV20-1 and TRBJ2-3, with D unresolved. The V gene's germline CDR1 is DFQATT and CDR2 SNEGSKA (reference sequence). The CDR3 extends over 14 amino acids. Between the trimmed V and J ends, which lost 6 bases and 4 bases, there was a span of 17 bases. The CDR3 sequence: CSAGPDTFPDTQYF. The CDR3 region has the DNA TGCAGTGCAGGACCCGACACCTTTCCAGATACGCAGTATTTT.

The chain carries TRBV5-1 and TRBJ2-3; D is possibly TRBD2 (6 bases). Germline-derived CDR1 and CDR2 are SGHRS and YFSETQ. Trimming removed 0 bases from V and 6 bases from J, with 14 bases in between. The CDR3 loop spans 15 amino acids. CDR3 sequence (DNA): TGCGCCAGCAGCTTGGCTCCCCCTGGGGGGGATACGCAGTATTTT. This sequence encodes CASSLAPPGGDTQYF. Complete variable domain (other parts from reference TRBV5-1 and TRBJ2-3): KAGVTQTPRYLIKTRGQQVTLSCSPISGHRSVSWYQQTPGQGLQFLFEYFSETQRNKGNFPGRFSGRQFSNSRSEMNVSTLELGDSALYLCASSLAPPGGDTQYFGPGTRLTVL.

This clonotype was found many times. CDR3 sequence (DNA): TGCGCCAGCAGTGTGGACTCAGCTAGGGGTACTAGCACAGATACGCAGTATTTT. This encodes CASSVDSARGTSTDTQYF. The rearrangement uses TRBV10-2 and TRBJ2-3; D may match TRBD1 or TRBD2 (5 bases each). V lost 4 bases and J 0 bases, leaving 20 bases between the germline ends. The CDR3 totals 18 residues. Looked up from germline, CDR1 is WSHSY and CDR2 is SAAADI.

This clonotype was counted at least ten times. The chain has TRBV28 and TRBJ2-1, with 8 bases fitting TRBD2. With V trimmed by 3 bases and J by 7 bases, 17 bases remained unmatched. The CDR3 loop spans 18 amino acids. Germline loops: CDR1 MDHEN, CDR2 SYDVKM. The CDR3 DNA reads TGTGCCAGCAGTTTTCGGTTGAGGGAGCGGGAGAGGGGGAATGAGCAGTTCTTC. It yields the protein CASSFRLRERERGNEQFF.

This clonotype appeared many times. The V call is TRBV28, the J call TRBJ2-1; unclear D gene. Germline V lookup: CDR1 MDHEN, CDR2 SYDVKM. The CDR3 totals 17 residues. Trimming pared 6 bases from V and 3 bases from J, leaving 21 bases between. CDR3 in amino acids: CASRLGPGQSVYNEQFF. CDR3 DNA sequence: TGTGCCAGCAGACTTGGGCCGGGCCAGAGCGTCTACAATGAGCAGTTCTTC.

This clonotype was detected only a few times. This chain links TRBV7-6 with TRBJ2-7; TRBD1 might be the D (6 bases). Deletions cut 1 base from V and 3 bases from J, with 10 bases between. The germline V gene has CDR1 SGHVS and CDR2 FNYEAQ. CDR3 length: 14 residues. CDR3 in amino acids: CASSLGGQIYEQYF. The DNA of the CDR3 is TGTGCCAGCAGCTTAGGGGGGCAAATCTACGAGCAGTACTTC. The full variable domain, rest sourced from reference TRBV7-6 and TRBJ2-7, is GAGVSQSPRYKVTKRGQDVALRCDPISGHVSLYWYRQALGQGPEFLTYFNYEAQQDKSGLPNDRFSAERPEGSISTLTIQRTEQRDSAMYRCASSLGGQIYEQYFGPGTRLTVT.

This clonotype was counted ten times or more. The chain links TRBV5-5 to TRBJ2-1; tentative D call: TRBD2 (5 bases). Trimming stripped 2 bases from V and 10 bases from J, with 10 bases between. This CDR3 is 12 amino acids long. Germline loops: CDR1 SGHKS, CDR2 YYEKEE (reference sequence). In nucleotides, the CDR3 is TGTGCCAGCAGCTTCGGCGGCGGGGAGCAGTTCTTC. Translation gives CASSFGGGEQFF.

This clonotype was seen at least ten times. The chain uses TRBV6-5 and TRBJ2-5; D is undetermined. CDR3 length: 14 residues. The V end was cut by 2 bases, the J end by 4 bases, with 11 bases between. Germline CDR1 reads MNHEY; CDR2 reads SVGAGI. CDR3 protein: CASSYGPPGETQYF. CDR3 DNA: TGTGCCAGCAGTTACGGACCTCCGGGAGAGACCCAGTACTTC.